This T cell receptor (beta chain) was recorded in a study of cytomegalovirus exposure and HLA in healthy donors. Study-level background: Early on, a data release was issued that held 80 million or so unique TCRs from HLA-typed donors. The study, taken as a whole, reports: Using a false discovery rate of 0.05, a later analysis showed that 15,000 to 20,000 TCR beta sequences were associated with HLA alleles.

Worth noting for this clone: Antigen unknown.

V dropped 0 bases and J dropped 8 bases, with 14 bases sitting between them. Germline V lookup: CDR1 SGDLS, CDR2 YYNGEE. The length of the CDR3 is 15 residues. Use of 60 Vbeta and 13 Jbeta primers characterized the PCR. The data were produced by immunoSEQ multiplex PCR, yet TCRdb's version contains in-frame clones alone and is incomplete. The table records some 150,000 clones, 80% of them present only once. This TCR derives from a man younger than 40 in good health and CMV-seronegative. The chain is built from TRBV9 and TRBJ1-4; no definite D call. The sample was PBMCs. The DNA for the CDR3 is TGTGCCAGCAGCGTAGGGGCGGGCCTGGAGGAAAAACTGTTTTTT. Translated, it gives CASSVGAGLEEKLFF.